This TCR beta chain comes out of a study of blood T cell repertoires in COVID-19. Sequenced by immunoSEQ multiplex PCR; TCRdb stores in-frame clones only, minus some. Here the sample spans 50,000 to 60,000 clones, around nine tenths being singletons. This CDR3 region has 15 residues. The V end lost 1 base, the J end lost 0 bases, and 10 bases lay between the germline ends. Germline V gives CDR1 SGHAT, CDR2 FQNNGV. V gene TRBV11-2 combines with J gene TRBJ2-7; possibly TRBD1 for D (6 bases). This sequence was found in a man between 60 and 70 years old with active COVID-19. Sequences were obtained from peripheral blood. CDR3 sequence reads: CASSLGDTRSYEQYF. The CDR3 nucleotides read TGTGCCAGCAGCTTAGGGGACACCCGCTCCTACGAGCAGTACTTC.